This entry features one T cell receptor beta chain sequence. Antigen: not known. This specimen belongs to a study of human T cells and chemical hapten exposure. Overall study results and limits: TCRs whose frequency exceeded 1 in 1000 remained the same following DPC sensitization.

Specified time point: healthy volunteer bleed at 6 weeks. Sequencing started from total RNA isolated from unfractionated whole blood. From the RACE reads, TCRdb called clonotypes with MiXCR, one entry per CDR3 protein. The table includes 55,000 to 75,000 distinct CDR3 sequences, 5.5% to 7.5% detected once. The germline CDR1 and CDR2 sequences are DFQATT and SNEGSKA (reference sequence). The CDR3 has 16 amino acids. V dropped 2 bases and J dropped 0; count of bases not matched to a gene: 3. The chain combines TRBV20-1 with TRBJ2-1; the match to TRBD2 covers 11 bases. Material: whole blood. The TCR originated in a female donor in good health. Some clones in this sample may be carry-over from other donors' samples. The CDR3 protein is CSARLAGGSSYNEQFF. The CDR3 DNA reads TGCAGTGCTAGATTAGCGGGAGGGAGCTCCTACAATGAGCAGTTCTTC.